The count of the clone carrying this T cell receptor (beta chain) is one. Its cognate antigen is unknown. This entry is derived from a study of T cell responses to AZD1222 COVID-19 vaccine. TCRdb keeps only in-frame clones here, not all; method: immunoSEQ multiplex PCR. The table has 100,000 to 150,000 clones, 90% to 95% seen once. Germline CDR1 SNHLY, CDR2 FYNNEI. V lost 8 bases, J lost 5 bases, and 6 bases lay in between. The CDR3 consists of 10 residues. Overall study findings and caveats: Clonal diversity was possibly underestimated; the donors were predominantly white British and more often female. After the peak T cell response, and only then, were repertoires sampled. Spike as a whole was targeted by vaccine-associated CD4 TCRs, dominant at 160-218 and 743-854. As reported, nearly half of all spike-specific TCRs target variant regions that are unmutated.

The sequencing here drew on peripheral blood, taken on day 0 of AZD1222 vaccination. The source of this sequence is an adult in good health. The chain carries TRBV2 and TRBJ2-5; D remains unclear. CDR3 amino acids: CASFLETQYF. CDR3 bases: TGTGCCAGCTTCCTCGAGACCCAGTACTTC.